Shown below are 9 T cell receptor beta chains from a single sample sequenced in a study of blood T cell repertoires in COVID-19. The table came from immunoSEQ multiplex PCR; TCRdb's copy has only in-frame clones and leaves some out. The data hold under 300,000 clones, with about 90% observed a single time. The specimen was PBMCs or T cells enriched from blood (not recorded which). The receptors originated from a woman younger than 30 who had recovered from COVID-19.

This chain joins TRBV18 and TRBJ1-1, with D possibly matching TRBD1 (5 bases). CDR1 KGHSH and CDR2 LQKENI come from the germline V gene. The V gene lost 3 bases and the J gene lost 8 bases, with 7 bases spanning the gap. This CDR3 is 11 amino acids long. CDR3 nucleotide sequence: TGTGCCAGCTCACCCAACAGGGAAGCTTTCTTT. Protein product: CASSPNREAFF.

The chain links TRBV5-1 to TRBJ2-1; 14 nucleotides align to TRBD2. J was trimmed by 10 bases and V by 6 bases; bases with no gene match: 9. Germline CDR1 and CDR2: SGHRS and YFSETQ. The CDR3 runs 15 residues. The CDR3 DNA reads TGCGCCAGCATCCAGGGGACTAGCGGGGGCGAAGAGCAGTTCTTC. Encoded protein: CASIQGTSGGEEQFF.

This rearrangement joins TRBV27 to TRBJ1-2; 7 bases line up with TRBD1. V was clipped by 6 bases and J by 2 bases; unmatched bases: 9. The CDR3 loop spans 15 amino acids. In germline, CDR1 is MNHEY, CDR2 SMNVEV (reference sequence). The CDR3 here is CASSRAPGGNYGYTF. The CDR3 nucleotides read TGTGCCAGCAGCCGCGCGCCAGGGGGAAACTATGGCTACACCTTC.

The V and J genes are TRBV12-3 or TRBV12-4 and TRBJ1-2; 7 bases are a match to TRBD1. The CDR3 is made up of 13 amino acids. V lost 7 bases to trimming and J lost 4 bases; unmatched junction nucleotides: 6. The DNA of the CDR3 is TGTGCCAGCATGGCAGGGGGTAGCTATGGCTACACCTTC. Translation: CASMAGGSYGYTF.

V usage is TRBV24-1 and J usage is TRBJ2-3; 7 positions agree with TRBD2. The CDR3 loop spans 14 amino acids. J was trimmed by 0 bases and V by 7 bases; bases with no gene match: 3. In germline, CDR1 is KGHDR, CDR2 SFDVKD. The CDR3 sequence: CATRGGRSTDTQYF. CDR3 nucleotides: TGTGCCACCAGGGGGGGGAGGAGCACAGATACGCAGTATTTT.

The chain recombines TRBV7-9 with TRBJ2-3; a weak D match, TRBD2 (5 bases). CDR3 size: 14 residues. V was cut by 5 bases and J by 3 bases, with 12 bases left in between. The germline V gene encodes CDR1 SEHNR and CDR2 FQNEAQ (reference sequence). The CDR3 coding sequence is TGTGCCAGCAGCCCCACGGGATGGACAGATACGCAGTATTTT. Amino acids: CASSPTGWTDTQYF. The variable domain in full, completed from reference TRBV7-9 and TRBJ2-3, reads DTGVSQNPRHKITKRGQNVTFRCDPISEHNRLYWYRQTLGQGPEFLTYFQNEAQLEKSRLLSDRFSAERPKGSFSTLEIQRTEQGDSAMYLCASSPTGWTDTQYFGPGTRLTVL.

This rearrangement joins TRBV5-1 to TRBJ2-3, with D perhaps TRBD1 (5 bases). The CDR3 length is 14 residues. The germline V gene encodes CDR1 SGHRS and CDR2 YFSETQ. Trimming shortened V by 1 base and J by 1 base, and 7 bases separated the two germline ends. The CDR3 spells CASSLQGGTDTQYF. Here the CDR3 DNA reads TGCGCCAGCAGCTTGCAGGGCGGCACAGATACGCAGTATTTT.

The chain uses TRBV5-1 and TRBJ2-7; 9 bases map to TRBD1. V lost 1 base and J lost 5; bases outside the gene matches: 7. This CDR3 is built from 15 residues. The germline V gene encodes CDR1 SGHRS and CDR2 YFSETQ. CDR3 sequence (DNA): TGCGCCAGCAGCTTGACACAGGGGGCTTTGAACGAGCAGTACTTC. Residues: CASSLTQGALNEQYF.

The chain employs TRBV19 and TRBJ2-2; TRBD1 might be the D (5 bases). Germline V CDR1 and CDR2: LNHDA, SQIVND (reference sequence). The germline V and J ends were trimmed by 5 bases and 5 bases, with 9 bases remaining between them. The CDR3 runs to 13 residues. The chain's CDR3 is CASSPGITGELFF. DNA of the CDR3: TGTGCCAGTAGTCCAGGGATTACCGGGGAGCTGTTTTTT.